This entry is about one TCR beta chain. This sample is part of a study of cytomegalovirus exposure and HLA in healthy donors. This CDR3 has 13 residues. V was trimmed by 0 bases and J by 6 bases, leaving 10 bases between them. Germline values: CDR1 SGHRS, CDR2 YFSETQ. Data came from immunoSEQ multiplex PCR; TCRdb stores just in-frame clones and leaves some out. The data contain 120,000 or so clones, about 87% of them singletons. The sequenced sample consisted of PBMCs. The source is a young man in good health and CMV-seronegative. The chain carries TRBV5-1 and TRBJ2-7; D is undetermined. The CDR3 loop reads CASSLDVNGEQYF. As DNA, the CDR3 is TGCGCCAGCAGCTTGGACGTAAACGGCGAGCAGTACTTC.